This TCR beta chain was sequenced during a study of T cells in Graves' hyperthyroidism and ophthalmopathy. The CDR3 spans 11 residues. Trimming left V 7 bases short and J 1 base short, with 4 bases between. In germline, CDR1 is MNHNS, CDR2 SASEGT. What was amplified from RNA transcripts were TCR beta CDR3 regions. The HTBI primer set drove a first-round RT-PCR of the TCR CDR3. TCRdb re-derived calls from the multiplex PCR reads in MiXCR, one entry per CDR3 protein. Of around 530,000 distinct CDR3 sequences listed, 17% are singletons. The clonotype comes from a woman under 30 with Graves' ophthalmopathy. The rearrangement uses TRBV6-1 and TRBJ1-2; unclear D gene. The sequenced sample consisted of blood. The CDR3 coding sequence is TGTGCCAGCACCCTTAACTATGGCTACACCTTC. It specifies CASTLNYGYTF.